The 9 T cell receptor beta chains below were found in one sample sequenced in a study of shared clonotypes between healthy human individuals. Repertoires were generated with immunoSEQ multiplex PCR, while TCRdb's copy carries only in-frame clones and drops some. In the table there are over a million clones, approximately 80% of which are singletons. Sequencing was done on a sample of memory CD4+ T cells from PBMCs. The subset is: CD45RA-negative fraction. Receptors were obtained from a young man in good health. Some clones in this sample may be carry-over from other donors' samples.

This chain connects TRBV2 to TRBJ2-2; D is possibly TRBD1 (5 bases). The CDR3 extends over 14 amino acids. Germline V gene data show CDR1 as SNHLY and CDR2 as FYNNEI. Trimming took 8 bases from V and 2 from J, leaving 12 bases between them. CDR3 DNA sequence: TGTGCCAGCGCTTCCGGACAAAACACCGGGGAGCTGTTTTTT. This encodes CASASGQNTGELFF.

V gene TRBV27 combines with J gene TRBJ2-7; 11 positions match TRBD2. The germline CDR1 and CDR2 sequences are MNHEY and SMNVEV (reference sequence). Losses at the gene ends were 3 bases for V and 4 bases for J; bases not matched to a gene: 5. The CDR3 has 15 residues. The DNA of the CDR3 is TGTGCCAGCAGTTTCACTAGCGGGAGTGGGTACGAGCAGTACTTC. As protein: CASSFTSGSGYEQYF.

The chain carries TRBV30 and TRBJ2-4; D gene unclear. Trimming took 1 base from V and 0 from J, leaving 13 bases between them. The CDR3 extends over 16 amino acids. Germline CDR1 is GTSNPN and CDR2 is SVGIG (reference sequence). CDR3 in DNA: TGTGCCTGGAGTGAAAGGCTGGGTTTAGCCAAAAACATTCAGTACTTC. Residues: CAWSERLGLAKNIQYF.

The rearrangement links TRBV11-2 to TRBJ2-1; 7 nucleotides line up with TRBD2. Germline values: CDR1 SGHAT, CDR2 FQNNGV. The CDR3 is 17 amino acids. Trimming removed 1 base from V and 1 base from J; junction bases left unmatched: 7. CDR3 DNA sequence: TGTGCCAGCAGCTTAGCCCGCGCGGGAGTATCCTACAATGAGCAGTTCTTC. It yields the protein CASSLARAGVSYNEQFF.

The V call is TRBV11-2, the J call TRBJ1-2; 8 bases match TRBD1. Germline CDR1 and CDR2: SGHAT and FQNNGV. This CDR3 contains 16 residues. V gave up 3 bases and J gave up 0 bases; unmatched junction bases: 6. The CDR3 spells CASSLNRGYSNYGYTF. In DNA, the CDR3 is TGTGCCAGCAGCTTGAACAGGGGGTATTCTAACTATGGCTACACCTTC.

The CDR3 coding sequence is TGTGCCAGTAGCACCGCGGGACTATCGGAGACCCAGTACTTC. Protein product: CASSTAGLSETQYF. The chain uses TRBV19 and TRBJ2-5; 7 bases fit TRBD2. Germline values: CDR1 LNHDA, CDR2 SQIVND (reference sequence). V was clipped by 6 bases and J by 5 bases; unmatched bases: 9. The CDR3 runs to 14 residues.

This chain uses TRBV4-1 with TRBJ2-3, with D tentatively TRBD1 or TRBD2 (5 bases each). The CDR3 extends over 17 amino acids. Germline assignment: CDR1 MGHRA and CDR2 YSYEKL. V lost 1 base and J 2 bases, leaving 16 bases between the germline ends. The CDR3 reads CASSQAGTAELTDTQYF. Here the CDR3 DNA reads TGCGCCAGCAGCCAAGCCGGGACCGCAGAACTCACAGATACGCAGTATTTT.

The chain uses TRBV5-1 and TRBJ1-1; D is unresolved. In germline, CDR1 is SGHRS, CDR2 YFSETQ. This CDR3 spans 15 amino acids. V was shortened by 0 bases and J by 0 bases, with 9 bases between the two germline ends. CDR3 DNA: TGCGCCAGCAGCTTGGCCTCATGGGTGAACACTGAAGCTTTCTTT. Protein product: CASSLASWVNTEAFF.

Comment on this clone: The same CDR3 also results from other DNA sequences found in this sample. The V call is TRBV11-2, the J call TRBJ2-7; D not certain. Trimming left V 1 base short and J 1 base short, with 5 bases between. Germline V CDR1 and CDR2: SGHAT, FQNNGV. This CDR3 comprises 13 residues. CDR3 sequence (DNA): TGTGCCAGCAGCTTAGGTGGGTCCTACGAGCAGTACTTC. Translating gives CASSLGGSYEQYF.